This TCR beta chain was recovered during a study of cytomegalovirus exposure and HLA in healthy donors. A multiplex PCR was run with 60 Vbeta primers and 13 Jbeta primers. The table came from immunoSEQ multiplex PCR; TCRdb's copy has only in-frame clones and leaves some out. The sample records about 61,000 clones, more than 80% being singletons. The clonotype originates from a man aged 25 to 40 in good health and CMV-seropositive. Material for sequencing was PBMCs.

This CDR3 is CASSSTGTGANVLTF. The CDR3 DNA sequence: TGCGCCAGCAGCTCAACAGGGACTGGGGCCAACGTCCTGACTTTC. The V gene is TRBV4-3, the J gene TRBJ2-6, with TRBD1 as a possible D gene (6 bases). Germline CDR1 and CDR2: LGHNA and YSLEER. Trimming left V 5 bases short and J 2 bases short, with 10 bases between. CDR3 length: 15 residues.